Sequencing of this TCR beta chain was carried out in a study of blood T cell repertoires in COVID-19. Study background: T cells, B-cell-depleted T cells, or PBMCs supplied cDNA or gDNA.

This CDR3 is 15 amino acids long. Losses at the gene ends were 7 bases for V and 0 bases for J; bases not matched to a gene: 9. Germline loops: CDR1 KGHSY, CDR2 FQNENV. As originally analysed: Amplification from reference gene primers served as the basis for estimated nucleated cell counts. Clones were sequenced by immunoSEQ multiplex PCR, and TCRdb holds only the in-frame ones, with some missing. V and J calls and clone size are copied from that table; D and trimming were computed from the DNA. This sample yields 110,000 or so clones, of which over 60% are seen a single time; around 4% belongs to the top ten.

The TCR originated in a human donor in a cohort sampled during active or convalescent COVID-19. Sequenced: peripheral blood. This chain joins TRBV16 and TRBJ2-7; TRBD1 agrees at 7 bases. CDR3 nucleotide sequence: TGTGCCAGCACAACACAGGGGATGAGCTCCTACGAGCAGTACTTC. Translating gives CASTTQGMSSYEQYF. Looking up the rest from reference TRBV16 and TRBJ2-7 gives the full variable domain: GEEVAQTPKHLVRGEGQKAKLYCAPIKGHSYVFWYQQVLKNEFKFLISFQNENVFDETGMPKERFSAKCLPNSPCSLEIQATKLEDSAVYFCASTTQGMSSYEQYFGPGTRLTVT.